This T cell receptor beta chain emerged from a study of blood T cell repertoires in COVID-19. The data were produced by immunoSEQ multiplex PCR, yet TCRdb's version contains in-frame clones alone and is incomplete. The sample yields more than 200,000 clones, about 87% seen once. Germline CDR1 is SNHLY and CDR2 is FYNNEI. The CDR3 has 15 amino acids. V lost 6 bases to trimming and J lost 4 bases; unmatched junction nucleotides: 11. Sequenced material: peripheral blood. This TCR was sampled from a man in his 70s with acute or convalescent COVID-19. This chain uses TRBV2 with TRBJ2-5; 7 positions match TRBD1. CDR3 sequence reads: CASRDRDGLLETQYF. In nucleotides, the CDR3 is TGTGCCAGCAGAGACAGGGACGGGTTATTAGAGACCCAGTACTTC.